This is a list of T cell receptor beta chains from one sample in a study of cytomegalovirus exposure and HLA in healthy donors. TCRdb's table, derived via immunoSEQ multiplex PCR, lists solely in-frame clones and lacks some. The sample carries roughly 70,000 clones, 85% to 95% recorded once. Sequenced input: PBMCs. The receptors shown here come from a man aged 18 to 35 in good health and CMV-seronegative. The conserved cysteine and the conserved F or W are not part of the CDR3 here.

v_gene: TRBV4-3
CDR3aa: ASRTGAGTGELF

v_gene: TRBV11-2
CDR3aa: ASSFGTGVGAGELF

v_gene: TRBV10-3
CDR3aa: AIREASGNTIY

v_gene: TRBV6-1
CDR3aa: ASGSGQGIEQY

v_gene: TRBV5-1
CDR3aa: ASSLEGQGVGNTIY

v_gene: TRBV6-5
CDR3aa: ASSYRGGEQY

v_gene: TRBV6-6
CDR3aa: ASSYGTASGEQY

v_gene: TRBV14
CDR3aa: ASSPSDRLQNTEAF

v_gene: TRBV2
CDR3aa: ASRVNTEAF

v_gene: TRBV6-5
CDR3aa: ASSPSGRVYGYT

v_gene: TRBV6-5
CDR3aa: ASSYPDSYEQY

v_gene: TRBV2
CDR3aa: ASSEAQGAPYEQY

v_gene: TRBV5-6
CDR3aa: ASSRQGGTDTQY

v_gene: TRBV28
CDR3aa: ASSLSGTGERYGYT

v_gene: TRBV18
CDR3aa: ASSPHGGQGSYEQY

v_gene: TRBV10-1
CDR3aa: ASRVMDRRAANYGYT

v_gene: TRBV25-1
CDR3aa: ASSDDSTEAF

v_gene: TRBV29-1
CDR3aa: SGALGAPGELF

v_gene: TRBV28
CDR3aa: ASKLSAGRETQY

v_gene: TRBV5-4
CDR3aa: ASGELAVYNEQF

v_gene: TRBV1
CDR3aa: TSRQKHEQY

v_gene: TRBV4-2
CDR3aa: ASSQVGNSGGSAEQF

v_gene: TRBV27
CDR3aa: ASSSSDRPYEQY

v_gene: TRBV5-1
CDR3aa: ASSSTRNGGAIISYNEQF

v_gene: TRBV5-4
CDR3aa: ASSFPGIYGYT

v_gene: TRBV9
CDR3aa: ASSVGGGAEGYT

v_gene: TRBV19
CDR3aa: ASSIGPGRGNQPQH

v_gene: TRBV4-1
CDR3aa: ASSQTPGQPYGYT

v_gene: TRBV7-6
CDR3aa: ASSLGRGLGSGGSTGELF